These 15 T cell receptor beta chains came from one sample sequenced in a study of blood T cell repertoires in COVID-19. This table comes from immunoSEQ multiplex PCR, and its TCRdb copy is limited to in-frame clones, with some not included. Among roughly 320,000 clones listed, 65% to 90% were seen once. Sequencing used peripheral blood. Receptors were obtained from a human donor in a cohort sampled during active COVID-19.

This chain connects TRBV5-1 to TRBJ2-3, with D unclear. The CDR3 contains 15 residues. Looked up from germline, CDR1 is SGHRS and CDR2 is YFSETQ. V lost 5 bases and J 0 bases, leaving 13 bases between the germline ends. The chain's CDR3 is CASSAGSTSTDTQYF. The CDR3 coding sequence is TGCGCCAGCAGTGCAGGTTCTACTAGCACAGATACGCAGTATTTT.

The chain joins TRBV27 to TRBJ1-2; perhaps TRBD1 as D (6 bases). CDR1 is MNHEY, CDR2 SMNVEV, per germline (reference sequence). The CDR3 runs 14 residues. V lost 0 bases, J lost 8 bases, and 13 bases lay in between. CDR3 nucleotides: TGTGCCAGCAGTTTATCTGTTGGGGGCACGGGCTACACCTTC. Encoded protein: CASSLSVGGTGYTF.

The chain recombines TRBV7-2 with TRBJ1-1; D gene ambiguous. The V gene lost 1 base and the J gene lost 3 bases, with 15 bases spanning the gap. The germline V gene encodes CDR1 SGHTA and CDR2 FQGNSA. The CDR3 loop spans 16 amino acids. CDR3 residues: CASSLDASGWDTEAFF. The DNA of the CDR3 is TGTGCCAGCAGCTTAGATGCGTCGGGATGGGACACTGAAGCTTTCTTT.

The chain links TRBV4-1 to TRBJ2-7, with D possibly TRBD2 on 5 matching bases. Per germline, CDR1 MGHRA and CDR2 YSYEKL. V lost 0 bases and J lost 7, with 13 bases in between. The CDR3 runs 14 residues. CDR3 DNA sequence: TGCGCCAGCAGCCAAGACAAAGACTATAAAGAGCAGTACTTC. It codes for CASSQDKDYKEQYF.

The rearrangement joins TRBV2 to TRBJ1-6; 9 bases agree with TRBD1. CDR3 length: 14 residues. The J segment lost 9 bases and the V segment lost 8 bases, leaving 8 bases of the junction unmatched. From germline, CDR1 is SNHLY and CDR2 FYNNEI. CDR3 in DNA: TGTGCCAGCCTGCCTGACAGGGGGAGTTCACCCCTCCACTTT. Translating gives CASLPDRGSSPLHF.

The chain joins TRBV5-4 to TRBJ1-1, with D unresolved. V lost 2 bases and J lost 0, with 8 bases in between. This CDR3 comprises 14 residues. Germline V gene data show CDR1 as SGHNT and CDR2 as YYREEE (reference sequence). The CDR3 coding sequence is TGTGCCAGCAGCTTATACGGGTTGAACACTGAAGCTTTCTTT. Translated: CASSLYGLNTEAFF. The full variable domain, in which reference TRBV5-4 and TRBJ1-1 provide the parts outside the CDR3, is ETGVTQSPTHLIKTRGQQVTLRCSSQSGHNTVSWYQQALGQGPQFIFQYYREEENGRGNFPPRFSGLQFPNYSSELNVNALELDDSALYLCASSLYGLNTEAFFGQGTRLTVV.

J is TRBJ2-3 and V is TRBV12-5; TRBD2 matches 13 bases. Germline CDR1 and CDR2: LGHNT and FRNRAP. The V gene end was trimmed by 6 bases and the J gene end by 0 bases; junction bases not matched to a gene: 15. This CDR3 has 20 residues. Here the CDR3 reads CASGLVGTSGAIPSTDTQYF. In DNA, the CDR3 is TGTGCTAGTGGATTAGTCGGGACTAGCGGGGCCATACCTAGCACAGATACGCAGTATTTT.

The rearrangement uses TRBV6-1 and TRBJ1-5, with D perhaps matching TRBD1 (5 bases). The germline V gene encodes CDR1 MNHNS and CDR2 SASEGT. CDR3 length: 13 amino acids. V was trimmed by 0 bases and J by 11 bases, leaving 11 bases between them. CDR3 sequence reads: CASSEARSGSQHF. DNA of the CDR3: TGTGCCAGCAGTGAAGCGAGGTCAGGGTCCCAGCATTTT.

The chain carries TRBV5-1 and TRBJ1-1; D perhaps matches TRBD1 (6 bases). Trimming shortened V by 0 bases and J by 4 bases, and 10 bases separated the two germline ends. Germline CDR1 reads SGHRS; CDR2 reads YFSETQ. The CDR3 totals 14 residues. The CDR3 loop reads CASSLVAGATEAFF. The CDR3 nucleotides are TGCGCCAGCAGCTTGGTTGCGGGGGCCACTGAAGCTTTCTTT.

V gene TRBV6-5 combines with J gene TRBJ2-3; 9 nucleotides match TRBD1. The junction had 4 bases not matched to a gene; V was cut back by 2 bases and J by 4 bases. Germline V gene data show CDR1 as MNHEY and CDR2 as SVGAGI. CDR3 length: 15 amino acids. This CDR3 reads CASSYGWDRADTQYF. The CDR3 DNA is TGTGCCAGCAGTTACGGTTGGGACAGGGCAGATACGCAGTATTTT.

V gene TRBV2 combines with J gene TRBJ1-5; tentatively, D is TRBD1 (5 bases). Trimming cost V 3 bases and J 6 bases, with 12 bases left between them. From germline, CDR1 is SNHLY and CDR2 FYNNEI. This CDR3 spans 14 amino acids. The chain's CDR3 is CASSDYQGSQPQHF. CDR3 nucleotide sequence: TGTGCCAGCAGTGACTATCAGGGCTCTCAGCCCCAGCATTTT.

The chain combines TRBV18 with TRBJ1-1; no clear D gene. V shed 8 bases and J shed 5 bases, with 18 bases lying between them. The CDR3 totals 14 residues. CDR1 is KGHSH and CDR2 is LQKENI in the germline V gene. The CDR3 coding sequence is TGTGCCAGCACCCGCGGCTATACCGCTACTGAAGCTTTCTTT. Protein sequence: CASTRGYTATEAFF.

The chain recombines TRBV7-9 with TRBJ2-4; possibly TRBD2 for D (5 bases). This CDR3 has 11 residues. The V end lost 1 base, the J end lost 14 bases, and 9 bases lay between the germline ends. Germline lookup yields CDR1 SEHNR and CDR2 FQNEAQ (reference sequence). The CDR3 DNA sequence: TGTGCCAGCAGCTTAGGCCGGGAAAAGTACTTC. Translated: CASSLGREKYF.

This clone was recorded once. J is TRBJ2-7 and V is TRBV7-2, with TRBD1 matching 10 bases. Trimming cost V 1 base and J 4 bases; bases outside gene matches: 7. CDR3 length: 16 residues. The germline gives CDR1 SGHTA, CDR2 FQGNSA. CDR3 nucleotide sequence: TGTGCCAGCAGCTTAGGCGGGACAGGGGATAGGTACGAGCAGTACTTC. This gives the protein CASSLGGTGDRYEQYF.

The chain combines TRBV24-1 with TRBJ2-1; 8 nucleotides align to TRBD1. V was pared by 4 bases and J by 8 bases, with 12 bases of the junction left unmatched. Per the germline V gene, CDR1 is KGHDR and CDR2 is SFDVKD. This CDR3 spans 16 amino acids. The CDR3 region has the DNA TGTGCCACCAGTGAGCAACCGGGACAGGCGGCCGATGAGCAGTTCTTC. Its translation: CATSEQPGQAADEQFF.